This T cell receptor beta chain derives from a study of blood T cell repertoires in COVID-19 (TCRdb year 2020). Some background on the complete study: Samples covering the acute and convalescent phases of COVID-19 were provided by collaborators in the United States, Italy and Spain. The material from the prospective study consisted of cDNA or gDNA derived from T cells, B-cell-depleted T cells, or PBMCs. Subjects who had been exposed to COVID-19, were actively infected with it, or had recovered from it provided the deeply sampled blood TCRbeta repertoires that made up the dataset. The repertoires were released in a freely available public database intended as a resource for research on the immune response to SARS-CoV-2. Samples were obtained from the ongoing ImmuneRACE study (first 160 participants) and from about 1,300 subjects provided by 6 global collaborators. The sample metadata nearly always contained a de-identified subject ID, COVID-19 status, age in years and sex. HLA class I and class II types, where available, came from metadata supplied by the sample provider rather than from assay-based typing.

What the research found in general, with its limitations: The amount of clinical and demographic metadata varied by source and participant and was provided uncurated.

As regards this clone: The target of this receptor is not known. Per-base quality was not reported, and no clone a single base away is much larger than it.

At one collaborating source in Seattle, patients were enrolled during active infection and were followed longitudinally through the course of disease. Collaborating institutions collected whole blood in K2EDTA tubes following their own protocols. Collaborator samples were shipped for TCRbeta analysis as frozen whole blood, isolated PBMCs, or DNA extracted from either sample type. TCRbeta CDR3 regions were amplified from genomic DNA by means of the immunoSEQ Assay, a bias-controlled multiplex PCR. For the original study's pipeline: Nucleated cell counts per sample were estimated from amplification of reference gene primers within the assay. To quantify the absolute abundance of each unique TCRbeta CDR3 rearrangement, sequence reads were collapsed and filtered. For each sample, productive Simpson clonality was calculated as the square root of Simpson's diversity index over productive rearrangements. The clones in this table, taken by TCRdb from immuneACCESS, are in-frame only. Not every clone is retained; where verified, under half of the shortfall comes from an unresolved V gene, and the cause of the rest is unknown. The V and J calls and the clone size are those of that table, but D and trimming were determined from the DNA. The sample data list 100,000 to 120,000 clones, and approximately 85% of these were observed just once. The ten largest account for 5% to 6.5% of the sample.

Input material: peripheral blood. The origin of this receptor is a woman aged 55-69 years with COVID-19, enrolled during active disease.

The CDR3 region reads CASSHMGGGVYGYTF. The DNA reads TGTGCCAGCAGTCATATGGGGGGGGGCGTCTATGGCTACACCTTC. The chain joins TRBV6-5 to TRBJ1-2; the D gene is perhaps TRBD1, on 6 matching bases. CDR1 MNHEY and CDR2 SVGAGI are derived from the germline V gene. V sheds 5 bases and J sheds 4 bases, leaving 17 bases between their ends. The CDR3 sequence holds 15 residues, the cysteine and phenylalanine included. Only the CDR3 part of the read is kept: 45 bases, read in frame from the first base.